This TCR beta chain was identified during a study of blood T cells in healthy people across ages. Turning to this clonotype: The antigen is not known.

The use of a sample-barcoded 5' primer and a J-beta primer mix characterized a second PCR of about 7 to 12 cycles. MiXCR, run by TCRdb on the 5' RACE reads, gives a single entry per CDR3 protein. The sample lists around 790,000 distinct CDR3 sequences; about 42% were seen once. The CDR3 contains 14 residues. Trimming pared 0 bases from V and 4 bases from J, leaving 7 bases between. Germline CDR1 MGHRA, CDR2 YSYEKL. General observations from the study: Diversity figures based on one million T cells were deemed too low. With donor CMV status unknown, expanded clonotype changes were possibly confounded. Compared with aged donors, long-lived donors showed fewer expanded clones, suggesting selection.

Sequencing input: blood. V usage is TRBV4-1 and J usage is TRBJ2-1; D not certain. The receptor was derived from a man aged 55 to 69 in good health. The CDR3 sequence is CASSQDSGYNEQFF. The CDR3 DNA reads as TGCGCCAGCAGCCAAGATTCAGGATACAATGAGCAGTTCTTC.